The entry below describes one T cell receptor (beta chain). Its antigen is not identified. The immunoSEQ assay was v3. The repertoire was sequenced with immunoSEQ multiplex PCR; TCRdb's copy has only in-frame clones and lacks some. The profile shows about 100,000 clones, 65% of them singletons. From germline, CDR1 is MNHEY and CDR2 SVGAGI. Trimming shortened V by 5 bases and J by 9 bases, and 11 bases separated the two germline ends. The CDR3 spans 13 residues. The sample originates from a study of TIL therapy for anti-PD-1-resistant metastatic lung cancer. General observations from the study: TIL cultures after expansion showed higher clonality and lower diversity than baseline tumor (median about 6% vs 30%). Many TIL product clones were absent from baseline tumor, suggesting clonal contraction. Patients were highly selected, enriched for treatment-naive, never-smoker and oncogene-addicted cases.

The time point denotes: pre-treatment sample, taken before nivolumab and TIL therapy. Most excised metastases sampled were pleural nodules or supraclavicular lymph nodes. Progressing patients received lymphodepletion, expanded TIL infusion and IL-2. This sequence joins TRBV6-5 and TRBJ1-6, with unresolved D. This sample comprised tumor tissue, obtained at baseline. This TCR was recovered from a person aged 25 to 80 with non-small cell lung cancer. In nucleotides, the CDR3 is TGTGCCAGCAGTCGCATGGGCCTTTCACCCCTCCACTTT. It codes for CASSRMGLSPLHF.